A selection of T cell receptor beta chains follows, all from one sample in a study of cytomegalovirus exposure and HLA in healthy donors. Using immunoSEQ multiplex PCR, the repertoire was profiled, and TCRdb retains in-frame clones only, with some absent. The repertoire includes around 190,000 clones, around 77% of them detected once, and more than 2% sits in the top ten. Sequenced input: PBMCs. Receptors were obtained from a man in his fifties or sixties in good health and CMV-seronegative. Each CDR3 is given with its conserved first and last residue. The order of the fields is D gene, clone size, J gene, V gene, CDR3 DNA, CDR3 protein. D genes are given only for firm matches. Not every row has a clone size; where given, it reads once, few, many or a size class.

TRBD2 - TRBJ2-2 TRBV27 TGTGCCAGCAGAAGACTAGCGGGCGCTACGAACACCGGGGAGCTGTTTTTT CASRRLAGATNTGELFF
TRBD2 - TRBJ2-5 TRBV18 TGTGCCAGCTCACCACCCGGGACTAGCGGGGGAGGAGAGACCCAGTACTTC CASSPPGTSGGGETQYF
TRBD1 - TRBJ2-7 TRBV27 TGTGCCAGCGGAAACCGGGACAGGGTGGGAGAGCAGTACTTC CASGNRDRVGEQYF
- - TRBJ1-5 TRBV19 TGTGCCAGTAGTATCGTGGCAGGAACCAATCAGCCCCAGAATTTT CASSIVAGTNQPQNF
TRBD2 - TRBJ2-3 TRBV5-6 TGTGCCAGCACCTGGGGGTGGGCGGGGGTTACTAGCACAGATACGCAGTATTTT CASTWGWAGVTSTDTQYF
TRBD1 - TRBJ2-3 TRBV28 TGTGCCAGCAGTTTAACGGCGACAGGGGGAGCAGATACGCAGTATTTT CASSLTATGGADTQYF
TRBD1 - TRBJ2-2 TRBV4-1 TGCGCCAGCAGCCAAGAATCGGACAGGGCGAACACCGGGGAGCTGTTTTTT CASSQESDRANTGELFF
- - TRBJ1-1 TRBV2 TGTGCCAGCGAGCTGAACACTGAAGCTTTCTTT CASELNTEAFF
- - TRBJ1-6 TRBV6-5 TGTGCCAGCCACCCAGGGTGGGAATCACCCCTCCACTTT CASHPGWESPLHF
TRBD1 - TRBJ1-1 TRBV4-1 TGCGCCAGCAGCCAAGTGGACAGGGGCCTTACTGAAGCTTTCTTT CASSQVDRGLTEAFF
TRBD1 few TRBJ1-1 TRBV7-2 TGTGCCAGCAGCCCTACAGGGGGCGGGAACACTGAAGCTTTCTTT CASSPTGGGNTEAFF
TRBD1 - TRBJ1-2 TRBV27 TGTGCCAGCAGTTTGGGCCTCTCCGGGACAGGGAATGGCTACACCTTC CASSLGLSGTGNGYTF
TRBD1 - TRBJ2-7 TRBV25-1 TGTGCCAGCAGTGATTCGGTCCGGACAGGGGGCTACGAGCAGTACTTC CASSDSVRTGGYEQYF
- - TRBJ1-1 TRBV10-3 TGTGCCATCAGTGAGTCAAGGACAGAAGCTTTCTTT CAISESRTEAFF
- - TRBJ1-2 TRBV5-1 TGCGCCAGCAGCTTGGAAGGGGTCTATGGCTACACCTTC CASSLEGVYGYTF
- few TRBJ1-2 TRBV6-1 TGTGCCAGCAGTGATCCAGGGATCTATGGCTACACCTTC CASSDPGIYGYTF
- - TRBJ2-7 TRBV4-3 TGCGCCAGCAGCCAAGCTTACAGAGCTCACGAGCAGTACTTC CASSQAYRAHEQYF
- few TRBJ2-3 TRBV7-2 TGTGCCAGCAGGGTGGGGGGGCCCACAGATACGCAGTATTTT CASRVGGPTDTQYF
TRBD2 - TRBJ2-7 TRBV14 TGTGCCAGCAGCCACCCCAGCGGGGGGGCCTACGAGCAGTACTTC CASSHPSGGAYEQYF
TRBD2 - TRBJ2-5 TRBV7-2 TGTGCCAGCAGCTTTAACCTAATAGCGGGAGGGCCGTGGGAGACCCAGTACTTC CASSFNLIAGGPWETQYF
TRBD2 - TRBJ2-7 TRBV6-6 TGTGCCAGCAGTTACTCGATCCCGGGGGGCGAGCAGTACTTC CASSYSIPGGEQYF
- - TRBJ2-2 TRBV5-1 TGCGCCAGCAGCTTACAGCCGAACACCGGGGAGCTGTTTTTT CASSLQPNTGELFF